This TCR beta chain was documented in a study of cytotoxic CD8 clonotypes in ibrutinib-treated CLL. Study background: 25 or so partial and 2 complete responses; at median around 71 months, approximately 14 remitted, some 12 progressed. Study findings and constraints: Public clonotypes (which were uncommon) either contracted or remained stable on treatment. Sustained-remission and progressing patients were not sampled at matched times.

Data came from immunoSEQ multiplex PCR; TCRdb stores just in-frame clones and leaves some out. The sample lists hundreds of thousands of clones; roughly 70% were seen once. A word on this clone: The antigen remains unidentified.

The TCR beta libraries used about 2 micrograms of genomic DNA that came from cryopreserved PBMCs. The sequence derives from a human donor with chronic lymphocytic leukemia. The material was PBMCs, obtained after 24 months of ibrutinib treatment.

The CDR3 DNA reads as TGTGCCAGCAGCTTAAAAAGTACTAGCGGGAGTTACGAGCAGTACTTC. This gives the protein CASSLKSTSGSYEQYF. The V gene is TRBV11-1, the J gene TRBJ2-7; 11 bases line up with TRBD2. With V trimmed by 2 bases and J by 4 bases, 7 bases remained unmatched. Germline V CDR1 and CDR2: SGHAT, FQDESV (reference sequence). CDR3 length equals 16 residues.